The rows below give T cell receptor beta chains drawn from one sample of a study of cytomegalovirus exposure and HLA in healthy donors. Clones were sequenced by immunoSEQ multiplex PCR, and TCRdb holds only the in-frame ones, with some missing. The sample has approximately 80,000 clones; over 85% are singletons. Sequencing was done on a sample of PBMCs. These receptors were obtained from a woman in her thirties in good health and CMV-seronegative. Each CDR3 is given with its conserved first and last residue. Fields, in order: V gene, D gene, J gene, clone size, CDR3 DNA, CDR3 protein. D genes are given only for firm matches. Only part of the rows carry a size: once, few, many, or a class if the clone is expanded.

v_gene: TRBV9
d_gene: .
j_gene: TRBJ2-6
abundance: .
CDR3nt: TGTGCCAGCAGCGTAGCTCCCAGCTCTGGGGCCAACGTCCTGACTTTC
CDR3aa: CASSVAPSSGANVLTF

v_gene: TRBV4-1
d_gene: TRBD2
j_gene: TRBJ2-7
abundance: .
CDR3nt: TGCGCCAGCAGCGCCCTACCCGCTCCCCTAGCGGGGGGACGCTACGAGCAGTACTTC
CDR3aa: CASSALPAPLAGGRYEQYF

v_gene: TRBV11-2
d_gene: .
j_gene: TRBJ1-4
abundance: once
CDR3nt: TGTGCCAGCAGCTTAGATGGTGGGACTACGGAAAAACTGTTTTTT
CDR3aa: CASSLDGGTTEKLFF

v_gene: TRBV4-1
d_gene: .
j_gene: TRBJ1-2
abundance: .
CDR3nt: TGCGCCAGCAGCCAAGTTCAGGGTAAATCTAACTATGGCTACACCTTC
CDR3aa: CASSQVQGKSNYGYTF

v_gene: TRBV4-1
d_gene: TRBD1
j_gene: TRBJ1-1
abundance: once
CDR3nt: TGCGCCAGCAGCCAACCGACAGGGGGATGGGCCACTGAAGCTTTCTTT
CDR3aa: CASSQPTGGWATEAFF

v_gene: TRBV2
d_gene: TRBD1
j_gene: TRBJ2-7
abundance: .
CDR3nt: TGTGCCAGCAGGCCGGGACAGGCTTTATACGAGCAGTACTTC
CDR3aa: CASRPGQALYEQYF

v_gene: TRBV7-3
d_gene: TRBD2
j_gene: TRBJ2-1
abundance: .
CDR3nt: TGTGCCAGCACGGGGGGTATGGGAAGCTCCTACAATGAGCAGTTCTTC
CDR3aa: CASTGGMGSSYNEQFF

v_gene: TRBV7-2
d_gene: TRBD2
j_gene: TRBJ2-1
abundance: .
CDR3nt: TGTGCCAGCATTTACTTCACCTATAGCGGGAGCTCCTACAATGAGCAGTTCTTC
CDR3aa: CASIYFTYSGSSYNEQFF

v_gene: TRBV4-2
d_gene: TRBD1
j_gene: TRBJ1-6
abundance: .
CDR3nt: TGTGCCAGCAGCCAACTGGGGACAGGGAGGGAAAATTCACCCCTCCACTTT
CDR3aa: CASSQLGTGRENSPLHF

v_gene: TRBV19
d_gene: TRBD1
j_gene: TRBJ2-6
abundance: .
CDR3nt: TGTGCCAGTAGTATGGGATGGGGCCTCGGGACAGGGGGTTTATGGGCCAACGTCCTGACTTTC
CDR3aa: CASSMGWGLGTGGLWANVLTF

v_gene: TRBV6-5
d_gene: .
j_gene: TRBJ2-3
abundance: .
CDR3nt: TGTGCCAGCAGTTACTCGGTTAGCGGAGCCACAGATACGCAGTATTTT
CDR3aa: CASSYSVSGATDTQYF

v_gene: TRBV4-1
d_gene: TRBD1
j_gene: TRBJ1-3
abundance: .
CDR3nt: TGCGCCAGCAGCCAAGTAATAGGACAGGGGGCATCGCCGGCGGGAAACACCATATATTTT
CDR3aa: CASSQVIGQGASPAGNTIYF

v_gene: TRBV19
d_gene: TRBD2
j_gene: TRBJ2-3
abundance: .
CDR3nt: TGTACCAGTAATAGCGGGAGTCCGGATACGCAGTATTTT
CDR3aa: CTSNSGSPDTQYF